The 4 T cell receptor beta chains below all came from one sample that was sequenced in a study of identical twins. TCRdb recomputed calls from the 5' RACE reads with MiXCR, one row per CDR3 protein. The sample has hundreds of thousands of distinct CDR3 sequences, roughly 10% seen once. These sequences were also reported in another study, on yellow fever vaccine responses in identical twins.

The specimen sequenced was CD8+ T cells sorted from blood. Source of these receptors: a young woman in good health.

The chain has TRBV10-2 and TRBJ2-7; D gene unclear. This CDR3 has 11 amino acids. V lost 8 bases and J 4 bases, leaving 9 bases between the germline ends. CDR1 is WSHSY, CDR2 SAAADI, per germline. The CDR3 sequence: CASLRGYEQYF. In DNA, the CDR3 is TGCGCCAGCCTCCGAGGTTACGAGCAGTACTTC.

This sequence joins TRBV7-9 and TRBJ2-2, with 9 bases lining up with TRBD2. J was trimmed by 3 bases and V by 5 bases; bases with no gene match: 7. The CDR3 extends over 16 amino acids. Germline V gene sequence: CDR1 SEHNR, CDR2 FQNEAQ (reference sequence). The CDR3 spells CASSAPASGDTGELFF. Here the CDR3 DNA reads TGTGCCAGCAGCGCCCCGGCTAGCGGGGACACCGGGGAGCTGTTTTTT.

This chain joins TRBV27 and TRBJ1-2, with a possible D match to TRBD1 (6 bases). The CDR3 loop spans 16 amino acids. Looked up from germline, CDR1 is MNHEY and CDR2 is SMNVEV (reference sequence). V lost 5 bases, J lost 0 bases, and 16 bases lay in between. Here the CDR3 DNA reads TGTGCCAGCAGTCTGACCCCACAGGGAGCTAACTATGGCTACACCTTC. It encodes CASSLTPQGANYGYTF.

This clonotype has a count of ten or more. The genes are TRBV7-9 and TRBJ2-7; the match to TRBD1 covers 8 bases. The CDR3 has 14 amino acids. Germline lookup yields CDR1 SEHNR and CDR2 FQNEAQ (reference sequence). The trim removed 8 bases at V and 2 bases at J, leaving 8 bases unmatched. This chain's CDR3 is CASPPGDRPYEQYF. In DNA, the CDR3 is TGTGCCAGCCCCCCGGGGGACAGGCCCTACGAGCAGTACTTC.